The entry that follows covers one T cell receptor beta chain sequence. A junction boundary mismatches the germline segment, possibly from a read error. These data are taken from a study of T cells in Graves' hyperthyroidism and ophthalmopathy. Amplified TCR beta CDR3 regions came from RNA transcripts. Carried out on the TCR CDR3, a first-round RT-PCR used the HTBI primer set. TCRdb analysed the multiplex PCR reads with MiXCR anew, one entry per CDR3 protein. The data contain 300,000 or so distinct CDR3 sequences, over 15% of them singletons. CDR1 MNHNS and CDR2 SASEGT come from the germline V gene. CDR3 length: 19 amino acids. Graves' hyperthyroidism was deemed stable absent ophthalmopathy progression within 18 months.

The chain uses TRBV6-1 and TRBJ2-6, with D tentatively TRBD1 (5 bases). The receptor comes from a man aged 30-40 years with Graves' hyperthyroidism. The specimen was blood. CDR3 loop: CASSESLSDIRSGANVLTF. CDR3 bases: TGCGCCAGCAGTGAGTCGCTATCGGACATCCGCTCTGGGGCCAACGTCCTGACTTTC.